These 30 T cell receptor beta chains were all obtained from the same sample, sequenced in a study of CD8+ T cells in alopecia areata. The treatment denotes: oral pan-JAK inhibitor, 5-10 mg twice daily. RNA was extracted and reverse transcribed into cDNA as the sequencing template. Profiling relied on immunoSEQ multiplex PCR, and the TCRdb table lists in-frame clones only, not all of them. The table shows over 150,000 clones, with 50% to 60% occurring only once. Sequencing used CD4+ T cells sorted from blood, obtained at week 4, from a patient treated with tofacitinib. These receptors originate from a human donor with alopecia areata.

The CDR3 DNA follows: TGCGCCAGCAGCTTAGCGGGAGCCACCGGGGAGCTGTTTTTT. This encodes CASSLAGATGELFF. The chain employs TRBV5-1 and TRBJ2-2; 8 bases are a match to TRBD2. Germline CDR1 reads SGHRS; CDR2 reads YFSETQ. V trimming: 2 bases; J trimming: 4 bases; junction bases outside the gene matches: 1. There are 14 residues in the CDR3.

This chain uses TRBV5-1 with TRBJ2-3, with TRBD1 matching 9 bases. The CDR3 spans 14 residues. Germline V gives CDR1 SGHRS, CDR2 YFSETQ. Losses at the gene ends were 0 bases for V and 5 bases for J; bases not matched to a gene: 1. The chain's CDR3 is CASSLETGGDTQYF. The CDR3 region has the DNA TGCGCCAGCAGCTTGGAGACAGGGGGAGATACGCAGTATTTT.

With regard to this clone: Compared with germline, one end of the junction differs, possibly owing to a read error. The DNA for the CDR3 is TGTGCCAGCAGCCTCGGGACTAGCGGGAGCTACGGGCAGTACTTC. This sequence encodes CASSLGTSGSYGQYF. This chain uses TRBV7-3 with TRBJ2-7; 14 bases map to TRBD2. Looked up from germline, CDR1 is SGHTA and CDR2 is FQGTGA. The CDR3 is 15 amino acids. Full variable domain (remainder filled in from reference TRBV7-3 and TRBJ2-7): GAGVSQTPSNKVTEKGKYVELRCDPISGHTALYWYRQSLGQGPEFLIYFQGTGAADDSGLPNDRFFAVRPEGSVSTLKIQRTERGDSAVYLCASSLGTSGSYGQYFGPGTRLTVT.

CDR3 bases: TGCGCCAGCAGCTCCACCCGACTAGCGGACTACAATGAGCAGTTCTTC. Translating gives CASSSTRLADYNEQFF. The V gene is TRBV5-1, the J gene TRBJ2-1; 9 nucleotides agree with TRBD2. The CDR3 has 16 amino acids. V dropped 3 bases and J dropped 3; count of bases not matched to a gene: 7. Germline CDR1 reads SGHRS; CDR2 reads YFSETQ.

The CDR3: CSARGGAIEQYF. CDR3 in DNA: TGCAGCGCCCGGGGAGGGGCCATCGAGCAGTACTTC. The chain recombines TRBV29-1 with TRBJ2-7; 7 bases are shared with TRBD2. Trimming at V came to 7 bases and at J to 6 bases, leaving 9 bases not matched to a gene. The germline CDR1 and CDR2 sequences are SQVTM and ANQGSEA. The CDR3 has 12 amino acids.

This clone came up a few times. This sequence joins TRBV27 and TRBJ2-3; 8 bases fit TRBD2. This CDR3 has 16 residues. V trimming: 3 bases; J trimming: 3 bases; junction bases outside the gene matches: 8. Germline CDR1 reads MNHEY; CDR2 reads SMNVEV (reference sequence). CDR3 bases: TGTGCCAGCAGTTTGCGGGGGGCGCGGTTGACAGATACGCAGTATTTT. It translates to CASSLRGARLTDTQYF.

This clone was counted only a few times. The rearrangement links TRBV5-1 to TRBJ2-7; TRBD1 aligns across 9 bases. Trimming took 3 bases from V and 3 from J; bases not matched to a gene: 7. Germline CDR1 and CDR2: SGHRS and YFSETQ. The CDR3 totals 15 residues. CDR3 amino acids: CASSYTGTGYYEQYF. The DNA for the CDR3 is TGCGCCAGCAGCTATACCGGGACAGGGTACTACGAGCAGTACTTC.

In regard to this clone: The identical CDR3 is also encoded by other nucleotide sequences in the sample. The gene calls are TRBV6-5 and TRBJ2-7, with 12 bases aligning to TRBD2. This CDR3 has 16 residues. J lost 2 bases, V lost 0 bases, and 2 bases had no gene match. Germline V gene data show CDR1 as MNHEY and CDR2 as SVGAGI. The CDR3 DNA is TGTGCCAGCAGTTACTCGACTAGCGGGAGAGCCTACGAGCAGTACTTC. Protein sequence: CASSYSTSGRAYEQYF.

The chain is built from TRBV28 and TRBJ1-5; 9 bases align to TRBD1. Germline V gives CDR1 MDHEN, CDR2 SYDVKM. V lost 8 bases, J lost 3 bases, and 2 bases stayed unmatched. CDR3 length: 13 amino acids. The CDR3 sequence is CASRTGDNQPQHF. CDR3 sequence (DNA): TGTGCCAGCCGGACAGGGGACAATCAGCCCCAGCATTTT.

The V gene is TRBV15, the J gene TRBJ2-6; 7 nucleotides match TRBD2. Germline lookup yields CDR1 LNHNV and CDR2 YYDKDF (reference sequence). V shed 6 bases and J 0 bases; nucleotides not matched to a gene: 5. The CDR3 is 16 amino acids. CDR3 sequence (DNA): TGTGCCACCAGACGGGGGGACCACTCTGGGGCCAACGTCCTGACTTTC. Residues: CATRRGDHSGANVLTF.

The rearrangement uses TRBV5-1 and TRBJ2-3; D is possibly TRBD2 (6 bases). Germline V gene data show CDR1 as SGHRS and CDR2 as YFSETQ. CDR3 length: 16 amino acids. V was trimmed by 2 bases and J by 4 bases, leaving 17 bases between them. The CDR3 nucleotides are TGCGCCAGCAGCTTAGGGTACGGGAGTCCAGCAGATACGCAGTATTTT. Protein product: CASSLGYGSPADTQYF.

The gene calls are TRBV14 and TRBJ2-7; maybe TRBD1 (5 bases). Trimming pared 2 bases from V and 12 bases from J, leaving 20 bases between. The germline V gene encodes CDR1 SGHDN and CDR2 FVKESK. The CDR3 is made up of 14 amino acids. Written as DNA, the CDR3 is TGTGCCAGCAGCCAACAACCCGGGCAGGGTCGGCTGTACTTC. It encodes CASSQQPGQGRLYF.

Note on this clone: Other DNA sequences in the same sample also yield this CDR3. This rearrangement joins TRBV27 to TRBJ2-7, with 8 bases aligning to TRBD2. V gave up 2 bases and J gave up 0 bases; unmatched junction bases: 0. This CDR3 has 14 amino acids. Germline-derived CDR1 and CDR2 are MNHEY and SMNVEV (reference sequence). CDR3 protein: CASSLREGSYEQYF. The CDR3 region has the DNA TGTGCCAGCAGTTTACGGGAGGGCTCCTACGAGCAGTACTTC.

The V call is TRBV9, the J call TRBJ1-5, with D maybe TRBD1 (6 bases). The CDR3 is made up of 14 amino acids. Trimming pared 0 bases from V and 15 bases from J, leaving 19 bases between. Per the germline V gene, CDR1 is SGDLS and CDR2 is YYNGEE. In DNA form, the CDR3 reads TGTGCCAGCAGCGTAGTCGGGGAGGGGGGAAAATTGCATTTT. It translates to CASSVVGEGGKLHF.

The chain has TRBV6-5 and TRBJ2-4, with unresolved D. Germline V gives CDR1 MNHEY, CDR2 SVGAGI. V was cut by 6 bases and J by 5 bases, with 11 bases left in between. This CDR3 spans 13 amino acids. CDR3 sequence (DNA): TGTGCCAGCAGCGCCGACCGGCAAAACATTCAGTACTTC. It encodes CASSADRQNIQYF.

This chain uses TRBV14 with TRBJ2-2; D not resolved. Germline V gives CDR1 SGHDN, CDR2 FVKESK. The CDR3 spans 14 residues. Trimming cost V 1 base and J 6 bases, with 9 bases left between them. The CDR3 sequence: CASSQVRRSGELFF. CDR3 in DNA: TGTGCCAGCAGCCAAGTGCGACGGTCCGGGGAGCTGTTTTTT.

The rearrangement joins TRBV30 to TRBJ2-2, with a possible D match to TRBD1 (5 bases). The V gene's germline CDR1 is GTSNPN and CDR2 SVGIG (reference sequence). The germline V and J ends were trimmed by 0 bases and 5 bases, with 13 bases remaining between them. The CDR3 sequence is 15 residues long. CDR3 amino acids: CAWSVRQGRTGELFF. In nucleotides, the CDR3 is TGTGCCTGGAGTGTAAGGCAGGGAAGGACCGGGGAGCTGTTTTTT.

This chain links TRBV29-1 with TRBJ2-1, with TRBD2 matching 13 bases. CDR3 length equals 15 residues. The V gene end was trimmed by 6 bases and the J gene end by 9 bases; junction bases not matched to a gene: 11. Germline V gene sequence: CDR1 SQVTM, CDR2 ANQGSEA. For the CDR3, the DNA is TGCAGCGTGAAAATCGGGACTAGCGGGATAGGTGAGCAGTTCTTC. Amino acid sequence: CSVKIGTSGIGEQFF.

V and J are TRBV29-1 and TRBJ2-3, with no clear D. There are 12 residues in the CDR3. Germline values: CDR1 SQVTM, CDR2 ANQGSEA. Trimming pared 7 bases from V and 3 bases from J, leaving 11 bases between. The CDR3 DNA reads TGCAGCGGGTCGCCACTGACAGATACGCAGTATTTT. It translates to CSGSPLTDTQYF.

V gene TRBV30 combines with J gene TRBJ2-5, with a weak D call TRBD1 (5 bases). The CDR3 length is 15 residues. The germline V gene encodes CDR1 GTSNPN and CDR2 SVGIG (reference sequence). Trimming pared 2 bases from V and 5 bases from J, leaving 18 bases between. CDR3 in DNA: TGTGCCTGGAGTAGAGACAGAGCTAATTGGGAGACCCAGTACTTC. Residues: CAWSRDRANWETQYF.

This sequence joins TRBV29-1 and TRBJ1-1; no firm D call. The ends were cut back, 6 bases at V and 1 base at J, with 15 bases in the middle. Germline CDR1 SQVTM, CDR2 ANQGSEA. The CDR3 is 14 residues long. The CDR3 region has the DNA TGCAGCGTGCGGTCCGGAACCAAGAACACTGAAGCTTTCTTT. Encoded protein: CSVRSGTKNTEAFF. Full variable domain (remainder filled in from reference TRBV29-1 and TRBJ1-1): SAVISQKPSRDICQRGTSLTIQCQVDSQVTMMFWYRQQPGQSLTLIATANQGSEATYESGFVIDKFPISRPNLTFSTLTVSNMSPEDSSIYLCSVRSGTKNTEAFFGQGTRLTVV.

In DNA form, the CDR3 reads TGTGCCTGGAGGACCCGTTACGAGCAGTACTTC. This translates into CAWRTRYEQYF. V gene TRBV30 combines with J gene TRBJ2-7; D is uncertain. Germline V gene lookup returns CDR1 GTSNPN and CDR2 SVGIG (reference sequence). Trimming pared 3 bases from V and 4 bases from J, leaving 7 bases between. The CDR3 consists of 11 residues.

J is TRBJ2-7 and V is TRBV6-5; the D call may be TRBD1 or TRBD2 (5 bases each). This CDR3 comprises 13 residues. With 7 bases removed from V and 3 bases from J, the gap between germline ends came to 13 bases. Germline values: CDR1 MNHEY, CDR2 SVGAGI. CDR3 region: CASTKRGVYEQYF. The CDR3 DNA follows: TGTGCCAGCACCAAGAGGGGAGTCTACGAGCAGTACTTC.

Only a few counts were recorded for this clone. This same CDR3 is encoded by further DNA sequences in the sample. The chain recombines TRBV29-1 with TRBJ2-7; no clear D gene. Germline lookup yields CDR1 SQVTM and CDR2 ANQGSEA. Trimming took 3 bases from V and 3 from J, leaving 6 bases between them. CDR3 size: 11 residues. The CDR3 spells CSVELNYEQYF. CDR3 sequence (DNA): TGCAGCGTTGAGCTGAACTACGAGCAGTACTTC.

This clone was found a few times. CDR3 protein: CSVDPLWDPQDRVREEQYF. For the CDR3, the DNA is TGCAGCGTTGATCCTTTGTGGGACCCCCAGGATAGGGTCAGGGAAGAGCAGTACTTC. This sequence joins TRBV29-1 and TRBJ2-7, with D possibly being TRBD1 or TRBD2 (5 bases each). Per germline, CDR1 SQVTM and CDR2 ANQGSEA. This CDR3 is built from 19 residues. V was trimmed by 3 bases and J by 7 bases, leaving 34 bases between them.

The table lists this clone with a few counts. The chain is built from TRBV4-3 and TRBJ2-1; no reliable D call. In germline, CDR1 is LGHNA, CDR2 YSLEER. Trimming pared 0 bases from V and 4 bases from J, leaving 7 bases between. The CDR3 runs to 14 residues. The CDR3 nucleotides read TGCGCCAGCAGCCAAGATTGGGCATACAATGAGCAGTTCTTC. Translating gives CASSQDWAYNEQFF.

The chain links TRBV29-1 to TRBJ2-2; D not certain. The germline gives CDR1 SQVTM, CDR2 ANQGSEA. The V and J ends lost 4 bases and 0 bases respectively, with 9 bases between them. The CDR3 runs to 14 residues. CDR3 residues: CSVGHLSNTGELFF. In nucleotides, the CDR3 is TGCAGCGTTGGACACCTCTCGAACACCGGGGAGCTGTTTTTT.

CDR3 loop: CASSSVWTGGYNEQFF. Written as DNA, the CDR3 is TGTGCCAGCAGTTCCGTGTGGACGGGAGGCTACAATGAGCAGTTCTTC. V and J are TRBV28 and TRBJ2-1, with 7 positions matching TRBD2. V dropped 4 bases and J dropped 3; count of bases not matched to a gene: 9. The CDR3 contains 16 residues. Looked up from germline, CDR1 is MDHEN and CDR2 is SYDVKM.

CDR3 in DNA: TGCGCCAGCAGCTCCCTTAGCACAGATACGCAGTATTTT. This encodes CASSSLSTDTQYF. This sequence joins TRBV5-1 and TRBJ2-3; D gene uncertain. Trimming took off 3 bases at V and 0 bases at J, with 5 bases between the two ends. The CDR3 is made up of 13 amino acids. Germline V lookup: CDR1 SGHRS, CDR2 YFSETQ. Drawing the rest from reference TRBV5-1 and TRBJ2-3, the complete variable domain is KAGVTQTPRYLIKTRGQQVTLSCSPISGHRSVSWYQQTPGQGLQFLFEYFSETQRNKGNFPGRFSGRQFSNSRSEMNVSTLELGDSALYLCASSSLSTDTQYFGPGTRLTVL.

The genes are TRBV29-1 and TRBJ1-2; D might be TRBD1 (5 bases). CDR1 is SQVTM, CDR2 ANQGSEA, per germline. V lost 3 bases to trimming and J lost 5 bases, with 13 bases between them. The CDR3 has 13 residues. The CDR3 loop is CSVDGPTGYGYTF. Here the CDR3 DNA reads TGCAGCGTTGACGGACCCACAGGATATGGCTACACCTTC. The variable domain in full, completed from reference TRBV29-1 and TRBJ1-2, reads SAVISQKPSRDICQRGTSLTIQCQVDSQVTMMFWYRQQPGQSLTLIATANQGSEATYESGFVIDKFPISRPNLTFSTLTVSNMSPEDSSIYLCSVDGPTGYGYTFGSGTRLTVV.